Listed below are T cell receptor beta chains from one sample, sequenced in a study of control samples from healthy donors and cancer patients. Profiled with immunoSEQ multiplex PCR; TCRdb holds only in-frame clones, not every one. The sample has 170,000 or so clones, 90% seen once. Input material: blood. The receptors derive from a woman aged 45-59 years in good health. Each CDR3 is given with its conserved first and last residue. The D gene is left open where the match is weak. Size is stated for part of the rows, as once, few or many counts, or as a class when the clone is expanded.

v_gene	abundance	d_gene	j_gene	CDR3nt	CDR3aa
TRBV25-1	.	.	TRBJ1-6	TGTGCCAGCAGTGAACCCCAGGGGAATAACACACCCCTCCACTTT	CASSEPQGNNTPLHF
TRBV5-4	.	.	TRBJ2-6	TGTGCCAGCAGCACCGGGGGTGATGGGGCCAACGTCCTGACTTTC	CASSTGGDGANVLTF
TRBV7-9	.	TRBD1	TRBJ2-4	TGTGCCAGCAGCCCGCAATTCCAGGGGGCAGCGGTGGGAAACATTCAGTACTTC	CASSPQFQGAAVGNIQYF
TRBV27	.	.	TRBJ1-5	TGTGCCAGCAGTTTCCCCAGGGGGCCCCAGCATTTT	CASSFPRGPQHF
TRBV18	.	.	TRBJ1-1	TGTGCCAGCTCACCACAGCATACAGGGAACACTGAAGCTTTCTTT	CASSPQHTGNTEAFF
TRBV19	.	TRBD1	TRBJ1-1	TGTGCCAGTAGACCCCGGACAGGGGTGGGGGGGAACACTGAAGCTTTCTTT	CASRPRTGVGGNTEAFF
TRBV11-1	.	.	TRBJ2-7	TGTGCCAGCAGCTTATATTCTGGAAGCACCTACGAGCAGTACTTC	CASSLYSGSTYEQYF
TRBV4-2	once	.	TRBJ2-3	TGTGCCAGCAGCCGGCCGGGCTACAGCACAGATACGCAGTATTTT	CASSRPGYSTDTQYF
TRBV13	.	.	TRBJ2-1	TGTGCCAGCAGCGGGCAGGGCGGTGGCAATGAGCAGTTCTTC	CASSGQGGGNEQFF
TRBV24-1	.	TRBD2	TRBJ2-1	TGTGCCACCCGAACGGGGCGGACTAGCGGGGGGGCAGCCTACAATGAGCAGTTCTTC	CATRTGRTSGGAAYNEQFF